This T cell receptor beta chain was profiled in a study of shared clonotypes between healthy human individuals (dated by TCRdb to about 2020). At the level of the whole study: The cohort comprised two women and a few men aged 18 to 49 years. For each donor, CD4 naive and CD4 memory were each given three plates, CD8 naive was given two plates, and CD8 memory was given one plate. To estimate repertoire size and how much clonotype sharing occurs between individuals, the study deeply sequenced the blood TCR repertoires of several healthy adults. To increase sequencing depth and limit assay-specific biases, TCR repertoire library preparation and sequencing were carried out by different laboratories using diverse techniques. Between about 0.9 and 10 billion PBMCs per donor were obtained by leukapheresis.

TCR CDR3 regions were amplified from genomic DNA by multiplex PCR using the deep immunoSEQ assay. Genomic DNA extracted from each cell subset was distributed evenly over all wells of several immunoSEQ 96-well plates, and each plate served as one replicate. For sorted subsets, roughly 190 ng of genomic DNA, equivalent to some 30,000 T cell genomes, went into each replicate PCR. Purified libraries were measured with a Qubit 3.0 fluorometer, size-checked on a Bioanalyzer 2100, and measured again with the KAPA Library Quantification kit. Every immunoSEQ 96-well plate was sequenced on a dedicated single-read 150-cycle Illumina NextSeq 550 flow cell. Processing in the source paper ran as follows. Because the immunoSEQ output held only junctional sequences and lacked quality scores, the filtering could not match the filtering applied to full-length reads. To assign V/J genes and CDR3, sequences were annotated using PyIR, a Python wrapper for IgBLAST v1.9, with IMGT germline references. Reads were removed for weak V/J assignments (E-value above 1e-6), missing CDR3, stop codons, out-of-frame junctions, or ambiguous translated residues. V3J clonotypes were defined as sequences sharing an identical inferred V gene, J gene, and CDR3 amino acid sequence. The percentage overlap between two repertoires was calculated by dividing the number of shared unique clonotypes by the size of the smaller repertoire. RTK rarefaction, the Chao1 estimator, and Recon v2.1 estimates of unobserved clonotypes were used to assess repertoire richness. Generation probabilities were computed with OLGA for all TCRbeta clonotypes obtained by the gDNA method from a few donors. TCRdb took this table from immuneACCESS and kept in-frame rearrangements with V and J called. Such tables lack part of the clones; where checked against another copy, unresolved V genes explain under half of the gap, and the rest is unexplained. V, J and clone size are taken as reported in that table, and D and trimming were inferred from the DNA itself. Across this sample there are around 700,000 clones, with about 80% seen only once. 1.5% to 2% of the sample is held by the ten biggest clonotypes.

CDR1 and CDR2, looked up from the germline V gene, are SGHTA and FQGNSA. V and J are truncated by 3 bases and 2 bases respectively, leaving an intervening sequence of 7 bases. The CDR3 sequence holds 13 residues, the cysteine and phenylalanine included. Only the CDR3 portion is preserved as DNA: 39 bases, with reading frame beginning at the first base. The donors were healthy, HIV-negative adults with no recently reported acute infections or vaccinations. Only Caucasian adults living in Nashville, Tennessee, USA were represented among the donors. CD4+ T cells were enriched by magnetic negative selection; naive cells were then positively selected on CD45RA, and the negative fraction formed the memory subset. After blood collection by leukapheresis, PBMCs were isolated using Ficoll-Histopaque density gradient centrifugation and then cryopreserved in the vapor phase of liquid nitrogen. Analytical flow cytometry was used to check the purity and quantity of every magnetically sorted T cell population. Genomic DNA was isolated from each sorted fraction and quantified by UV absorbance on a Nanodrop 2000c.

On this clone itself: The antigen this receptor binds is unknown. One base away lies a much larger clone, so this may be a sequencing read error.

Overall study outcomes, separate from this receptor: Sampling was restricted to blood, and TCR repertoires in tissues likely differ from the TCR repertoires found in blood. Higher generation probabilities were observed for clonotypes shared by all four sorted-subset donors than for non-shared clonotypes. Sharing across a few donors was observed for around 5% of naive CD4, about 4% of naive CD8, roughly 2.4% of memory CD4, and around 0.42% of memory CD8 clonotypes. Incomplete sequencing was indicated by rarefaction of sorted-subset datasets, despite the large sequencing depth. Because the study included only a small number of donors, the genetic and exposure-history diversity represented was limited. Naive subsets generally had larger estimated clonotype richness than memory subsets. Based on pairwise subsampling, the degree of clonotype sharing among donors was expected to be affected by sequencing depth.

This clonotype was obtained from a woman aged 30 to 39 in good health. The chain links TRBV7-2 with TRBJ2-5, with TRBD1 as a weak D call on 6 bases. The specimen sequenced was memory CD4+ T cells sorted from blood. This specimen's cell subset or site label, per the study, means: CD45RA-negative fraction. The nucleotides are TGTGCCAGCAGCTTCGGACAGCAAGAGACCCAGTACTTC. It specifies CASSFGQQETQYF. Reference TRBV7-2 and TRBJ2-5 proteins supply the regions before and after the CDR3; the full variable domain is: GAGVSQSPSNKVTEKGKDVELRCDPISGHTALYWYRQSLGQGLEFLIYFQGNSAPDKSGLPSDRFSAERTGGSVSTLTIQRTQQEDSAVYLCASSFGQQETQYFGPGTRLLVL.